These 10 T cell receptor beta chains came from one sample sequenced in a study of identical twins. TCRdb re-called the 5' RACE reads with MiXCR, one entry per CDR3 protein. The sample contains about 690,000 distinct CDR3 sequences, around 20% of which appear only once. These data also featured in a second study, about T cells expressing NK-cell markers.

The source material was PBMCs. These receptors all stem from a woman aged 18 to 35 in good health.

In this sample, this clonotype turned up a few times. This sequence joins TRBV29-1 and TRBJ1-1, with D possibly being TRBD1 (6 bases). V was cut by 7 bases and J by 0 bases, with 12 bases left in between. The CDR3 sequence is 13 residues long. Germline lookup yields CDR1 SQVTM and CDR2 ANQGSEA. For the CDR3, the DNA is TGCAGCGCGGGGGGCGCTTTGAACACTGAAGCTTTCTTT. Protein sequence: CSAGGALNTEAFF.

V usage is TRBV14 and J usage is TRBJ2-5, with D possibly TRBD2 on 6 matching bases. V was shortened by 4 bases and J by 0 bases, with 12 bases between the two germline ends. The CDR3 totals 15 residues. Germline V lookup: CDR1 SGHDN, CDR2 FVKESK. CDR3 in DNA: TGTGCCAGCAGCCCCCGGACTATACACCAAGAGACCCAGTACTTC. Protein: CASSPRTIHQETQYF.

The rearrangement uses TRBV20-1 and TRBJ2-7, with TRBD1 matching 10 bases. The junction had 6 bases not matched to a gene; V was cut back by 0 bases and J by 7 bases. This CDR3 has 14 residues. Germline V lookup: CDR1 DFQATT, CDR2 SNEGSKA (reference sequence). Here the CDR3 DNA reads TGCAGTGCTAGAGATTGGGACAGGGGTTTTGAGCAGTACTTC. Residues: CSARDWDRGFEQYF.

The CDR3 DNA reads TGTGCCAGCAGCCTCCGCCCTCTAGCCGAGACCTACAATGAGCAGTTCTTC. This gives the protein CASSLRPLAETYNEQFF. The rearrangement uses TRBV9 and TRBJ2-1, with a tentative D call TRBD2 (5 bases). Trimming took off 4 bases at V and 2 bases at J, with 19 bases between the two ends. Germline V gene sequence: CDR1 SGDLS, CDR2 YYNGEE. The CDR3 consists of 17 residues.

CDR3 in amino acids: CASSRGPISYNEQFF. CDR3 sequence (DNA): TGTGCCAGCTCACGGGGACCGATCTCCTACAATGAGCAGTTCTTC. V gene TRBV18 combines with J gene TRBJ2-1; perhaps D is TRBD1 or TRBD2 (5 bases each). CDR1 KGHSH and CDR2 LQKENI come from the germline V gene. V lost 4 bases and J 0 bases, leaving 10 bases between the germline ends. The CDR3 covers 15 residues.

The chain recombines TRBV29-1 with TRBJ1-4; 7 positions agree with TRBD1. Germline CDR1 SQVTM, CDR2 ANQGSEA. J lost 4 bases, V lost 7 bases, and 6 bases had no gene match. The CDR3 length is 13 residues. The CDR3 protein is CSEHRGGNEKLFF. CDR3 nucleotides: TGCAGCGAGCACAGGGGCGGTAATGAAAAACTGTTTTTT.

The chain links TRBV2 to TRBJ2-1; D possibly corresponds to TRBD1 (7 bases). V was cut by 4 bases and J by 0 bases, with 10 bases left in between. CDR1 is SNHLY and CDR2 is FYNNEI in the germline V gene. The CDR3 is 15 residues long. CDR3: CASSGGTDSYNEQFF. CDR3 nucleotide sequence: TGTGCCAGCAGTGGCGGGACAGACTCCTACAATGAGCAGTTCTTC.

The chain employs TRBV10-3 and TRBJ2-1; D possibly corresponds to TRBD2 (5 bases). Germline V gene lookup returns CDR1 ENHRY and CDR2 SYGVKD. The V end lost 10 bases, the J end lost 8 bases, and 18 bases lay between the germline ends. The CDR3 runs 13 residues. CDR3 protein: CATRSNGGHEQFF. CDR3 in DNA: TGTGCCACTAGGTCCAATGGAGGCCATGAGCAGTTCTTC.

The J gene is TRBJ2-6, the V gene TRBV12-3 or TRBV12-4, with D uncertain. Trimming stripped 5 bases from V and 3 bases from J, with 5 bases between. This CDR3 is built from 13 residues. The CDR3 coding sequence is TGTGCCAGCAGTGAGATTGGGGCCAACGTCCTGACTTTC. It yields the protein CASSEIGANVLTF.

V and J are TRBV7-8 and TRBJ2-1; D ambiguous. The germline CDR1 and CDR2 sequences are SGHVS and FQNEAQ. V lost 7 bases to trimming and J lost 8 bases, with 12 bases between them. This CDR3 is built from 12 residues. The chain's CDR3 is CASNDFLDEQFF. In DNA form, the CDR3 reads TGTGCCAGCAACGATTTTCTCGATGAGCAGTTCTTC.